The clone carrying this TCR beta chain was observed a few times. Antigen specificity is unknown. TCRdb keeps only in-frame clones here, not all; method: immunoSEQ multiplex PCR. The table has 2 million to 2.5 million clones, 80% to 95% seen once. This entry is derived from a study of shared clonotypes between healthy human individuals. Within Nashville, Tennessee resided all donors, each a Caucasian adult. CD45RA-negative memory and CD45RA+ naive subsets were split from the CD4+ cells. Study-level findings and limits: In general, naive subsets displayed greater estimated richness than memory subsets did.

V gave up 1 base and J gave up 3 bases, with 10 bases separating them. CDR1 is SGDLS, CDR2 YYNGEE, per germline. The CDR3 spans 14 residues. This TCR was sampled from a man between 18 and 29 years old in good health. Some clones in this sample may be carry-over from other donors' samples. The chain combines TRBV9 with TRBJ1-2; D gene unclear. Sequenced: naive CD4+ T cells from PBMCs. Sample subset: CD45RA+ positively selected. CDR3 nucleotides: TGTGCCAGCAGCGTAAAGGGATCAGACTATGGCTACACCTTC. This sequence encodes CASSVKGSDYGYTF.